The 8 T cell receptor beta chains reported below all come from one sample, sequenced in a study of T cell changes during pregnancy in multiple sclerosis. Assay used: immunoSEQ multiplex PCR; TCRdb lists only in-frame clones, some missing. This sample has roughly 100,000 clones, with roughly 90% found just once. The sample consisted of peripheral blood, taken after pregnancy. The receptor set was obtained from a female donor with multiple sclerosis, enrolled in a pregnancy study.

The chain is built from TRBV5-1 and TRBJ2-7, with D perhaps matching TRBD2 (6 bases). With 2 bases removed from V and 4 bases from J, the gap between germline ends came to 13 bases. The CDR3 length is 14 residues. Germline CDR1 is SGHRS and CDR2 is YFSETQ. DNA for the CDR3: TGCGCCAGCAGCTTTTTTGGGGGGAGATACGAGCAGTACTTC. Translation: CASSFFGGRYEQYF. The whole variable domain, remainder taken from reference TRBV5-1 and TRBJ2-7, is KAGVTQTPRYLIKTRGQQVTLSCSPISGHRSVSWYQQTPGQGLQFLFEYFSETQRNKGNFPGRFSGRQFSNSRSEMNVSTLELGDSALYLCASSFFGGRYEQYFGPGTRLTVT.

This clone was seen a few times. The V call is TRBV28, the J call TRBJ1-5; no reliable D call. With 3 bases removed from V and 0 bases from J, the gap between germline ends came to 9 bases. The CDR3 spans 15 residues. Germline CDR1 reads MDHEN; CDR2 reads SYDVKM. The CDR3, as DNA: TGTGCCAGCAGTTTGTTGATCGGTAGCAATCAGCCCCAGCATTTT. Translating it yields CASSLLIGSNQPQHF.

This chain connects TRBV7-6 to TRBJ2-3; maybe TRBD1 (6 bases). The CDR3 length is 15 residues. V gave up 4 bases and J gave up 0 bases, with 11 bases separating them. CDR1 is SGHVS, CDR2 FNYEAQ, per germline. CDR3 residues: CASSSPGVSTDTQYF. The CDR3 DNA sequence: TGTGCCAGCAGCTCCCCAGGGGTGAGCACAGATACGCAGTATTTT.

This clone occurred once. This sequence joins TRBV6-5 and TRBJ2-5, with TRBD2 matching over 14 bases. Trimming cost V 6 bases and J 3 bases; bases outside gene matches: 0. There are 14 residues in the CDR3. Per germline, CDR1 MNHEY and CDR2 SVGAGI. The CDR3 protein is CASRGLAGEETQYF. Here the CDR3 DNA reads TGTGCCAGCAGGGGACTAGCGGGAGAAGAGACCCAGTACTTC.

The rearrangement links TRBV2 to TRBJ2-5; possible D gene TRBD2, 6 bases. Germline V gene sequence: CDR1 SNHLY, CDR2 FYNNEI. The CDR3 length is 16 residues. Trimming removed 3 bases at V and 4 bases at J, with 18 bases between. CDR3 in DNA: TGTGCCAGCAGTGAGGCCCTAGGAGGGGTAAGAGAGACCCAGTACTTC. As protein: CASSEALGGVRETQYF.

A single count supports this clone. The chain uses TRBV5-1 and TRBJ2-7; 8 nucleotides line up with TRBD2. The CDR3 has 15 amino acids. Germline assignment: CDR1 SGHRS and CDR2 YFSETQ. V lost 4 bases and J lost 4; bases outside the gene matches: 10. The DNA of the CDR3 is TGCGCCAGCAGCCAGGTTAAAGCGGGGGTTTACGAGCAGTACTTC. Translation: CASSQVKAGVYEQYF.

The V and J genes are TRBV18 and TRBJ2-2; perhaps TRBD2 as D (7 bases). This CDR3 is built from 15 residues. With 1 base removed from V and 3 bases from J, the gap between germline ends came to 9 bases. Germline CDR1 reads KGHSH; CDR2 reads LQKENI. The CDR3 DNA sequence: TGTGCCAGCTCACCACGCGGGGGCGACACCGGGGAGCTGTTTTTT. This codes for CASSPRGGDTGELFF. The whole variable domain, remainder taken from reference TRBV18 and TRBJ2-2, is NAGVMQNPRHLVRRRGQEARLRCSPMKGHSHVYWYRQLPEEGLKFMVYLQKENIIDESGMPKERFSAEFPKEGPSILRIQQVVRGDSAAYFCASSPRGGDTGELFFGEGSRLTVL.

The chain couples TRBV5-5 to TRBJ1-3, with D possibly TRBD1 on 6 matching bases. From germline, CDR1 is SGHKS and CDR2 YYEKEE (reference sequence). The germline V and J ends were trimmed by 2 bases and 2 bases, with 14 bases remaining between them. The CDR3 totals 16 residues. CDR3 amino acids: CASSLWVRGAGNTIYF. The CDR3 DNA sequence: TGTGCCAGCAGCTTATGGGTCAGGGGTGCTGGAAACACCATATATTTT.